This T cell receptor beta chain derives from a study of blood T cell repertoires in COVID-19. Study-level information: The samples span acute and convalescent COVID-19 from the United States, Italy and Spain.

Generated by immunoSEQ multiplex PCR, the TCRdb table keeps only in-frame clones and is missing some. The data contain about 55,000 clones, roughly 90% of them seen just once; the ten biggest clones take up approximately 3.6%. Germline loops: CDR1 SNHLY, CDR2 FYNNEI. The CDR3 is 15 residues long. V was clipped by 7 bases and J by 0 bases, with 16 bases between them. The chain combines TRBV2 with TRBJ2-7; tentatively, D is TRBD2 (5 bases). Sequenced: peripheral blood. The sequence was obtained from a man aged 40-50 years with COVID-19, enrolled during active disease. The CDR3 loop is CASTLQLGISYEQYF. CDR3 bases: TGTGCCAGCACCCTGCAACTAGGCATCTCCTACGAGCAGTACTTC.